This passage covers 30 T cell receptor beta chains from one sample sequenced in a study of Graves' ophthalmopathy and Graves' hyperthyroidism. RNA transcripts yielded amplified TCR beta CDR3 regions. Second-round multiplex PCR came after a first-round RT-PCR that employed HTBI primers. From the multiplex PCR reads, TCRdb called clonotypes with MiXCR, one entry per CDR3 protein. In the table there are about 400,000 distinct CDR3 sequences, around 16% of which are singletons. Specimen: peripheral blood. The receptors were gathered from a woman between 18 and 29 years old with Graves' ophthalmopathy.

This clonotype was counted ten times or more. CDR3 nucleotide sequence: TGTGCCAGCAGTTCCTCCGGGGGGCCCGTCTATGAAGCTTTCTTT. Translated: CASSSSGGPVYEAFF. This rearrangement joins TRBV28 to TRBJ1-1, with D tentatively TRBD1 (6 bases). Trimming took off 4 bases at V and 7 bases at J, with 19 bases between the two ends. The germline V gene encodes CDR1 MDHEN and CDR2 SYDVKM. This CDR3 is built from 15 residues.

The V gene is TRBV6-1, the J gene TRBJ1-1; D call uncertain. This CDR3 has 16 amino acids. Trimming cost V 2 bases and J 4 bases, with 17 bases left between them. Germline CDR1 and CDR2: MNHNS and SASEGT. In DNA form, the CDR3 reads TGTGCCAGCAGTGAATTACGGACGCCCCTTTTCACTGAAGCTTTCTTT. Translated, it gives CASSELRTPLFTEAFF.

The CDR3 sequence: CASTSGTGNYGYTF. In DNA form, the CDR3 reads TGTGCCAGCACATCCGGGACAGGGAACTATGGCTACACCTTC. The J gene is TRBJ1-2, the V gene TRBV28; 9 bases map to TRBD1. CDR1 is MDHEN and CDR2 is SYDVKM in the germline V gene. With V trimmed by 7 bases and J by 2 bases, 5 bases remained unmatched. The CDR3 is made up of 14 amino acids.

This clonotype was counted many times. This sequence joins TRBV24-1 and TRBJ1-2; 10 bases are a match to TRBD1. The CDR3 extends over 16 amino acids. Germline V gene lookup returns CDR1 KGHDR and CDR2 SFDVKD. V was pared by 4 bases and J by 1 base, with 5 bases of the junction left unmatched. The chain's CDR3 is CATSEHGQGVNYGYTF. CDR3 in DNA: TGTGCCACCAGTGAGCACGGACAGGGGGTTAACTATGGCTACACCTTC.

In its sample, this clonotype was seen many times. As DNA, the CDR3 is TGTGCCAGCACCACGGGGCTAGCGGGGGGCCAGTACTTC. Translating gives CASTTGLAGGQYF. This chain connects TRBV6-2 or TRBV6-3 to TRBJ2-5; the match to TRBD2 covers 11 bases. V lost 7 bases, J lost 10 bases, and 8 bases stayed unmatched. This CDR3 contains 13 residues. CDR1 and CDR2 from the germline V gene are MNHEY and SVGEGT.

This clonotype was seen ten or more times. J is TRBJ2-5 and V is TRBV30; D gene uncertain. This CDR3 has 13 residues. Between the trimmed V and J ends, which lost 3 bases and 2 bases, there was a span of 10 bases. Per the germline V gene, CDR1 is GTSNPN and CDR2 is SVGIG (reference sequence). CDR3 in amino acids: CAWSPGVQETQYF. CDR3 DNA: TGTGCCTGGAGCCCAGGAGTTCAAGAGACCCAGTACTTC.

This clonotype was observed at least ten times. The rearrangement joins TRBV6-2 or TRBV6-3 to TRBJ2-5; perhaps TRBD2 as D (5 bases). The germline CDR1 and CDR2 sequences are MNHEY and SVGEGT. Trimming shortened V by 2 bases and J by 2 bases, and 12 bases separated the two germline ends. The CDR3 is made up of 15 amino acids. The CDR3 loop is CASSYGGLGQETQYF. The CDR3 DNA sequence: TGTGCCAGCAGTTACGGAGGCCTCGGTCAAGAGACCCAGTACTTC.

This clonotype was observed at least ten times. The chain recombines TRBV10-2 with TRBJ1-2; maybe TRBD1 (5 bases). V lost 6 bases and J lost 8, with 19 bases in between. This CDR3 has 14 residues. Germline CDR1 is WSHSY and CDR2 is SAAADI. The DNA for the CDR3 is TGCGCCAGCAGCAAAAGGGATTTTGAGGGGGGCTACACCTTC. This sequence encodes CASSKRDFEGGYTF.

Ten or more counts support this clonotype. The chain is built from TRBV2 and TRBJ2-5; TRBD2 matches at 8 bases. The CDR3 is made up of 15 amino acids. The V gene end was trimmed by 2 bases and the J gene end by 6 bases; junction bases not matched to a gene: 8. Germline CDR1 SNHLY, CDR2 FYNNEI. CDR3 sequence: CASSETRGGRKTQYF. The CDR3 region has the DNA TGTGCCAGCAGTGAAACCCGGGGGGGGAGAAAGACCCAGTACTTC.

This clonotype was observed many times. The chain has TRBV6-4 and TRBJ2-2; 14 nucleotides match TRBD2. The germline V gene encodes CDR1 MRHNA and CDR2 SNTAGT. The J segment lost 6 bases and the V segment lost 6 bases, leaving 12 bases of the junction unmatched. This CDR3 spans 18 amino acids. The CDR3 DNA is TGTGCCAGCAGGGGACTAGCGGGAGAAAGGGCCATTGCCGGGGAGCTGTTTTTT. Protein product: CASRGLAGERAIAGELFF.

This clonotype was counted many times. The V call is TRBV4-1, the J call TRBJ1-5, with D hard to call. Deletions cut 1 base from V and 6 bases from J, with 19 bases between. This CDR3 region has 17 residues. Germline V gene sequence: CDR1 MGHRA, CDR2 YSYEKL. The chain's CDR3 is CASSQVHSGRAGQPQHF. Here the CDR3 DNA reads TGCGCCAGCAGCCAAGTCCACAGCGGAAGAGCAGGTCAGCCCCAGCATTTT.

This clonotype showed up many times. V is TRBV19 and J is TRBJ1-5, with no clear D. The V end was cut by 2 bases, the J end by 1 base, with 15 bases between. This CDR3 spans 17 amino acids. Looked up from germline, CDR1 is LNHDA and CDR2 is SQIVND (reference sequence). CDR3 sequence (DNA): TGTGCCAGTAGTATACTATGGCGGGTAGGCAGCAATCAGCCCCAGCATTTT. This gives the protein CASSILWRVGSNQPQHF.

Ten or more counts support this clonotype. The rearrangement uses TRBV11-2 and TRBJ1-6; D call uncertain. This CDR3 has 15 amino acids. Trimming pared 9 bases from V and 9 bases from J, leaving 21 bases between. CDR1 and CDR2 from the germline V gene are SGHAT and FQNNGV. CDR3 nucleotide sequence: TGTGCCAGTACCCCTCGAGGCATCGGCGTTTCACCCCTCCACTTT. This translates into CASTPRGIGVSPLHF.

This clonotype was detected a few times. The chain employs TRBV20-1 and TRBJ2-5; D might be TRBD1 (5 bases). The germline V gene has CDR1 DFQATT and CDR2 SNEGSKA (reference sequence). Trimming took 3 bases from V and 4 from J, leaving 12 bases between them. The CDR3 spans 13 residues. CDR3 sequence: CSARDTLAETQYF. As DNA, the CDR3 is TGCAGTGCTAGGGACACCTTGGCAGAGACCCAGTACTTC.

As concerns this clonotype: One end of the junction fails to match germline, which may point to a read error. This chain connects TRBV7-2 to TRBJ2-2; D is tentatively TRBD1 or TRBD2 (5 bases each). The germline V gene encodes CDR1 SGHTA and CDR2 FQGNSA. This CDR3 contains 15 residues. CDR3 protein: CASSEPGPNTGELFF. The CDR3 DNA sequence: TGTGCCAGCAGTGAACCGGGACCAAACACCGGGGAGCTGTTTTTC. The full variable domain, completed using reference TRBV7-2 and TRBJ2-2, is GAGVSQSPSNKVTEKGKDVELRCDPISGHTALYWYRQSLGQGLEFLIYFQGNSAPDKSGLPSDRFSAERTGGSVSTLTIQRTQQEDSAVYLCASSEPGPNTGELFFGEGSRLTVL.

This clonotype was recorded a few times. The chain uses TRBV7-8 and TRBJ2-5, with TRBD1 matching 8 bases. The length of the CDR3 is 13 residues. J gave up 7 bases and V 5 bases, and 6 bases lay outside the gene matches. Germline assignment: CDR1 SGHVS and CDR2 FQNEAQ. CDR3 loop: CASSADRDGTQYF. CDR3 nucleotides: TGTGCCAGCAGCGCGGACAGGGACGGGACCCAGTACTTC.

This clonotype has more than one count but fewer than ten. V and J are TRBV18 and TRBJ1-2, with D perhaps TRBD1 (6 bases). Germline V gives CDR1 KGHSH, CDR2 LQKENI. V was cut by 8 bases and J by 7 bases, with 20 bases left in between. CDR3 length: 14 residues. Written as DNA, the CDR3 is TGTGCCAGCACCGGGATGAGGGGGGAAGGTGGCTACACCTTC. This codes for CASTGMRGEGGYTF.

This clonotype has at least ten counts. The chain links TRBV5-1 to TRBJ2-7, with TRBD2 identical over 9 bases. The ends lost 0 bases at V and 0 bases at J; junction bases unmatched: 4. This CDR3 has 16 residues. Germline V gene lookup returns CDR1 SGHRS and CDR2 YFSETQ. In nucleotides, the CDR3 is TGCGCCAGCAGCTTGGCCGCTAGCGGGGTCTCCTACGAGCAGTACTTC. It codes for CASSLAASGVSYEQYF.

The sample holds a few counts of this clonotype. A clone one base away is much larger, so this may be a read error. V gene TRBV5-1 combines with J gene TRBJ2-2, with D possibly matching TRBD2 (5 bases). CDR1 is SGHRS and CDR2 is YFSETQ in the germline V gene. The CDR3 has 13 amino acids. This CDR3 is CASSPSVTGERFF. Written as DNA, the CDR3 is TGCGCCAGCAGCCCGTCCGTCACCGGGGAGCGGTTTTTT.

This clonotype has at least ten counts. The chain couples TRBV7-2 to TRBJ2-7; TRBD1 matches 9 bases. In germline, CDR1 is SGHTA, CDR2 FQGNSA. The CDR3 loop spans 14 amino acids. With V trimmed by 5 bases and J by 6 bases, 8 bases remained unmatched. The DNA for the CDR3 is TGTGCCAGCAGCATGGGACAGGGAAACCGCGAGCAGTACTTC. It translates to CASSMGQGNREQYF.

In its sample, this clonotype was seen many times. The chain recombines TRBV20-1 with TRBJ1-1, with D unclear. The V and J ends lost 0 bases and 10 bases respectively, with 18 bases between them. The length of the CDR3 is 14 residues. The germline gives CDR1 DFQATT, CDR2 SNEGSKA (reference sequence). CDR3 nucleotides: TGCAGTGCTAGAGAACTGGCCACTGCATGGGCAGCTTTCTTT. It encodes CSARELATAWAAFF.

This clonotype has ten or more counts. The rearrangement links TRBV12-3 or TRBV12-4 to TRBJ2-5, with D tentatively TRBD1 (6 bases). CDR3 length equals 15 residues. V was clipped by 7 bases and J by 3 bases, with 18 bases between them. The CDR3 loop is CASILDSTSKETQYF. CDR3 DNA: TGTGCCAGCATCTTGGACAGCACTAGTAAAGAGACCCAGTACTTC.

The chain recombines TRBV12-3 or TRBV12-4 with TRBJ2-5, with 8 bases matching TRBD1. With 3 bases clipped from V and 5 bases from J, the junction kept 2 bases outside the gene matches. The CDR3 totals 13 residues. This chain's CDR3 is CASSFAGGETQYF. The CDR3 bases are TGTGCCAGCAGTTTCGCAGGGGGCGAGACCCAGTACTTC.

This clonotype showed up many times. The J gene is TRBJ2-2, the V gene TRBV5-1; unclear D gene. Trimming left V 0 bases short and J 4 bases short, with 10 bases between. Germline V gene lookup returns CDR1 SGHRS and CDR2 YFSETQ. CDR3 length: 15 amino acids. The CDR3 DNA reads TGCGCCAGCAGCTTGGAGTCAGGATTCACCGGGGAGCTGTTTTTT. Encoded protein: CASSLESGFTGELFF. The full variable domain, rest sourced from reference TRBV5-1 and TRBJ2-2, is KAGVTQTPRYLIKTRGQQVTLSCSPISGHRSVSWYQQTPGQGLQFLFEYFSETQRNKGNFPGRFSGRQFSNSRSEMNVSTLELGDSALYLCASSLESGFTGELFFGEGSRLTVL.

This clonotype was recorded at least ten times. The chain recombines TRBV6-2 or TRBV6-3 with TRBJ1-1; D is perhaps TRBD1 (6 bases). Deletions cut 4 bases from V and 6 bases from J, with 15 bases between. There are 14 residues in the CDR3. In germline, CDR1 is MNHEY, CDR2 SVGEGT. The CDR3 is CASSLQGGFSEAFF. The DNA for the CDR3 is TGTGCCAGCAGTTTACAGGGAGGTTTTTCTGAAGCTTTCTTT.

This clonotype is a singleton in its sample. The chain has TRBV12-3 or TRBV12-4 and TRBJ1-5, with 9 nucleotides matching TRBD1. The CDR3 spans 15 residues. Germline trimming cut 4 bases from V and 6 bases from J; bases unmatched to any gene: 7. The CDR3: CASSYDRGYSQPQHF. Written as DNA, the CDR3 is TGTGCCAGCAGTTACGACAGGGGGTACAGTCAGCCCCAGCATTTT.

This clonotype was counted at least ten times. The V and J genes are TRBV24-1 and TRBJ2-7, with 9 bases fitting TRBD1. Trimming at V came to 3 bases and at J to 3 bases, leaving 5 bases not matched to a gene. The CDR3 has 15 residues. Looked up from germline, CDR1 is KGHDR and CDR2 is SFDVKD. CDR3 loop: CATSDGPDRGYEQYF. The CDR3, as DNA: TGTGCCACCAGTGATGGCCCGGACAGGGGCTACGAGCAGTACTTC.

This clonotype was seen ten or more times. The gene calls are TRBV12-3 or TRBV12-4 and TRBJ1-5; D is unresolved. V lost 6 bases, J lost 1 base, and 7 bases lay in between. The CDR3 runs to 13 residues. The CDR3 bases are TGTGCCAGCAGGATAGGCAGCAATCAGCCCCAGCATTTT. Amino acid sequence: CASRIGSNQPQHF.

This clonotype came up many times. The rearrangement uses TRBV5-1 and TRBJ2-2, with D possibly being TRBD2 (5 bases). Trimming left V 1 base short and J 5 bases short, with 9 bases between. The CDR3 covers 14 residues. From germline, CDR1 is SGHRS and CDR2 YFSETQ. This chain's CDR3 is CASSLTSLTGELFF. CDR3 DNA: TGCGCCAGCAGCTTGACTAGTTTAACCGGGGAGCTGTTTTTT.

This clonotype has ten or more counts. V gene TRBV28 combines with J gene TRBJ2-6, with 9 bases identical to TRBD1. Germline CDR1 and CDR2: MDHEN and SYDVKM. This CDR3 has 17 residues. The V segment lost 2 bases and the J segment 0 bases; nucleotides outside the gene matches: 2. CDR3 nucleotides: TGTGCCAGCAGTTTAGGGACAGGGACCTCTGGGGCCAACGTCCTGACTTTC. Its translation is CASSLGTGTSGANVLTF.